This is a list of T cell receptor beta chains from one sample in a study of chemoradiotherapy in HPV16-positive cancers. Profiled with immunoSEQ multiplex PCR; TCRdb holds only in-frame clones, not every one. The sample carries about 1,800 clones, about 92% recorded once. This specimen was tumor tissue, taken from a patient who underwent chemoradiotherapy. These receptors all come from a human donor with HPV-associated anogenital cancer. Each CDR3 is given with its conserved first and last residue. D genes are given only for firm matches. Not all rows give a size; the values are once, few, many and, for expanded clones, a class.

length,D,size,J,V,CDR3,DNA
16,NA,once,TRBJ1-4,TRBV11-3,CASRRTPQAANEKLFF,TGTGCCAGCCGAAGGACACCTCAGGCAGCTAATGAAAAACTGTTTTTT
13,NA,NA,TRBJ2-2,TRBV7-6,CASSARITGELFF,TGTGCCAGCAGCGCGCGTATCACCGGGGAGCTGTTTTTT
15,NA,few,TRBJ2-1,TRBV11-2,CASSLGPMGYNEQFF,TGTGCCAGCAGCTTAGGCCCTATGGGTTACAATGAGCAGTTCTTC
15,NA,once,TRBJ1-1,TRBV7-2,CASSSLGTLNTEAFF,TGTGCCAGCAGCTCTCTCGGGACACTGAACACTGAAGCTTTCTTT
18,NA,NA,TRBJ2-7,TRBV21-1,CASSKARLAGGPRPEQYF,TGTGCCAGCAGCAAAGCGCGGCTAGCGGGGGGGCCCAGGCCCGAGCAGTACTTC
14,TRBD2,NA,TRBJ2-7,TRBV6-5,CASRVQRERGEQYF,TGTGCCAGCAGGGTCCAGCGGGAGAGGGGCGAGCAGTACTTC
14,NA,once,TRBJ2-7,TRBV5-6,CASSLEGQSYEQYF,TGTGCCAGCAGCTTGGAGGGGCAATCCTACGAGCAGTACTTC
17,NA,NA,TRBJ1-6,TRBV30,CAWSAIGGWGENSPLHF,TGTGCCTGGAGTGCTATCGGGGGGTGGGGTGAGAATTCACCCCTCCACTTT
13,NA,NA,TRBJ2-1,TRBV5-1,CASGGQKYNEQFF,TGCGCCAGCGGAGGACAGAAATACAATGAGCAGTTCTTC
17,NA,NA,TRBJ2-7,TRBV28,CASSLQGTDYFSYEQYF,TGTGCCAGCAGTTTACAAGGGACCGATTATTTCTCCTACGAGCAGTACTTC
16,TRBD2,NA,TRBJ2-1,TRBV27,CASSLYSERGSSEQFF,TGTGCCAGCAGTTTATACAGCGAGCGGGGTAGTAGTGAGCAGTTCTTC
13,NA,NA,TRBJ2-2,TRBV28,CASGGPVTGELFF,TGTGCCAGCGGGGGGCCAGTCACCGGGGAGCTGTTTTTT
14,NA,NA,TRBJ2-2,TRBV7-8,CASSQGRAAGELFF,TGTGCCAGCAGCCAGGGGCGAGCTGCCGGGGAGCTGTTTTTT
15,NA,NA,TRBJ2-1,TRBV11-2,CASSKEGFSYNEQFF,TGTGCCAGCAGCAAGGAGGGGTTCTCCTACAATGAGCAGTTCTTC
17,NA,NA,TRBJ1-1,TRBV4-1,CASSRPLVGAMNTEAFF,TGCGCCAGCAGCCGCCCCCTTGTTGGAGCAATGAACACTGAAGCTTTCTTT
14,TRBD1,NA,TRBJ1-4,TRBV30,CAWSLQGAYEKLFF,TGTGCCTGGAGTCTACAGGGGGCTTATGAAAAACTGTTTTTT
19,TRBD2,NA,TRBJ2-3,TRBV4-1,CASSQGALAGVGSTDTQYF,TGCGCCAGCAGCCAAGGTGCACTAGCGGGAGTAGGGAGCACAGATACGCAGTATTTT
14,NA,once,TRBJ2-3,TRBV10-2,CASSRQQASDTQYF,TGCGCCAGCAGTAGACAGCAGGCTAGTGATACGCAGTATTTT
14,NA,NA,TRBJ1-2,TRBV19,CASSIGQTNYGYTF,TGTGCCAGTAGTATAGGACAGACCAACTATGGCTACACCTTC
13,TRBD1,NA,TRBJ2-5,TRBV25-1,CASMGQGQETQYF,TGTGCCAGCATGGGACAGGGACAAGAGACCCAGTACTTC
15,NA,NA,TRBJ1-1,TRBV28,CASSAVDRWNTEAFF,TGTGCCAGCAGTGCCGTGGACCGCTGGAACACTGAAGCTTTCTTT
14,NA,NA,TRBJ1-2,TRBV25-1,CASSGTGAENGYTF,TGTGCCAGCAGTGGAACGGGGGCCGAGAATGGCTACACCTTC
13,NA,NA,TRBJ1-2,TRBV5-6,CASSLGSEKGYTF,TGTGCCAGCAGCTTAGGGTCGGAGAAGGGCTACACCTTC
15,NA,NA,TRBJ2-5,TRBV4-1,CASSQDRVALETQYF,TGCGCCAGCAGCCAAGATCGGGTTGCCCTAGAGACCCAGTACTTC
18,NA,NA,TRBJ1-6,TRBV13,CASSQKGQGGSYNSPLHF,TGTGCCAGCAGCCAGAAGGGTCAGGGAGGCTCCTATAATTCACCCCTCCACTTT
14,NA,once,TRBJ1-1,TRBV18,CASSSSGDNTEAFF,TGTGCCAGCTCGTCGTCAGGGGATAACACTGAAGCTTTCTTT
16,NA,few,TRBJ1-4,TRBV5-1,CASSVDRYSTNEKLFF,TGCGCCAGCAGCGTGGACAGATACTCAACTAATGAAAAACTGTTTTTT
13,NA,NA,TRBJ1-4,TRBV7-9,CASSLEWSEKLFF,TGTGCCAGCAGCTTAGAGTGGTCGGAAAAACTGTTTTTT
15,NA,NA,TRBJ2-5,TRBV5-1,CASSLARGNEETQYF,TGCGCCAGCAGCTTGGCGCGAGGCAACGAAGAGACCCAGTACTTC
16,TRBD1,NA,TRBJ2-7,TRBV19,CASSRLPGQGVNEQYF,TGTGCCAGTAGTAGACTCCCGGGACAGGGGGTAAACGAGCAGTACTTC
17,TRBD1,NA,TRBJ1-6,TRBV9,CASSVGDRGRSNSPLHF,TGTGCCAGCAGCGTAGGGGACAGGGGGCGTAGTAATTCACCCCTCCACTTT
12,NA,NA,TRBJ2-7,TRBV5-4,CASSRGSYEQYF,TGTGCCAGCAGCCGCGGAAGTTACGAGCAGTACTTC
16,TRBD1,NA,TRBJ2-3,TRBV30,CAWRISGLQGEDTQYF,TGTGCCTGGAGGATTTCCGGACTACAGGGGGAAGATACGCAGTATTTT
16,NA,NA,TRBJ2-2,TRBV6-6,CASSYSIGGQTGELFF,TGTGCCAGCAGTTACTCGATCGGGGGGCAAACCGGGGAGCTGTTTTTT
13,NA,NA,TRBJ2-5,TRBV13,CASSFGDQETQYF,TGTGCCAGCAGCTTCGGAGACCAAGAGACCCAGTACTTC
12,NA,NA,TRBJ1-4,TRBV11-2,CASSLDNEKLFF,TGTGCCAGCAGCCTCGATAATGAAAAACTGTTTTTT
18,TRBD2,once,TRBJ2-7,TRBV10-2,CAIAKQGLAGAKGYEQYF,TGCGCCATCGCGAAACAGGGACTAGCGGGGGCAAAAGGCTACGAGCAGTACTTC
13,NA,NA,TRBJ2-5,TRBV2,CASRTRPRETQYF,TGTGCCAGCAGGACCCGGCCCAGAGAGACCCAGTACTTC
16,NA,NA,TRBJ1-1,TRBV27,CASSLSGAGVDTEAFF,TGTGCCAGCAGTTTAAGCGGGGCCGGGGTTGACACTGAAGCTTTCTTT
14,NA,NA,TRBJ1-6,TRBV7-2,CASSLRGLRSPLHF,TGTGCCAGCAGCTTAAGGGGATTGAGGTCACCCCTCCACTTT
16,TRBD2,NA,TRBJ2-2,TRBV11-3,CASSLAAGGLDGELFF,TGTGCCAGCAGCTTAGCGGCGGGGGGGCTCGACGGGGAGCTGTTTTTT
15,TRBD1,NA,TRBJ1-6,TRBV27,CASSLRTGGNSPLHF,TGTGCCAGCAGTTTACGGACAGGGGGGAATTCACCCCTCCACTTT
12,NA,NA,TRBJ1-5,TRBV2,CASSDRHPPGHF,TGTGCCAGCAGTGACCGACATCCTCCCGGGCATTTT
16,TRBD1,NA,TRBJ2-5,TRBV7-8,CASSPWDSKGQETQYF,TGTGCCAGCAGCCCCTGGGACAGTAAGGGCCAAGAGACCCAGTACTTC